The 10 T cell receptor beta chains in this list originate from one sample, sequenced in a study of technical replicates of blood from several donors. Some clones are missing from TCRdb's copy, which holds only in-frame ones; the method was immunoSEQ multiplex PCR. The data hold over 60,000 clones, with 93% observed a single time. The source material was T cells isolated from PBMCs. The receptors derive from a human donor in good health.

A single count supports this clone. The genes are TRBV5-4 and TRBJ2-7, with 14 bases that match TRBD2. The germline V gene has CDR1 SGHNT and CDR2 YYREEE (reference sequence). The CDR3 spans 15 residues. The ends lost 2 bases at V and 3 bases at J; junction bases unmatched: 1. The CDR3 DNA reads as TGTGCCAGCAGCTTTGGGACTAGCGGGAGCTACGAGCAGTACTTC. Translation gives CASSFGTSGSYEQYF.

The chain employs TRBV29-1 and TRBJ2-3; 7 bases line up with TRBD2. This CDR3 region has 15 residues. Germline V gene data show CDR1 as SQVTM and CDR2 as ANQGSEA. The trim removed 4 bases at V and 3 bases at J, leaving 10 bases unmatched. As DNA, the CDR3 is TGCAGCGTTGCCCCTTCGGCTAGCGGAACAGATACGCAGTATTTT. It encodes CSVAPSASGTDTQYF.

This chain connects TRBV28 to TRBJ2-1, with D tentatively TRBD1 (6 bases). The length of the CDR3 is 16 residues. Trimming left V 4 bases short and J 5 bases short, with 18 bases between. Germline-derived CDR1 and CDR2 are MDHEN and SYDVKM. The CDR3 region has the DNA TGTGCCAGCAGTTCAATCCTCCGGGACACAGACAATGAGCAGTTCTTC. Amino acid sequence: CASSSILRDTDNEQFF. Variable domain in full (rest from reference TRBV28 and TRBJ2-1): DVKVTQSSRYLVKRTGEKVFLECVQDMDHENMFWYRQDPGLGLRLIYFSYDVKMKEKGDIPEGYSVSREKKERFSLILESASTNQTSMYLCASSSILRDTDNEQFFGPGTRLTVL.

The V and J genes are TRBV2 and TRBJ2-2; D might be TRBD2 (6 bases). The CDR3 runs 16 residues. V lost 4 bases to trimming and J lost 1 base, with 13 bases between them. The germline CDR1 and CDR2 sequences are SNHLY and FYNNEI. The CDR3 reads CASSGPGGLNTGELFF. The CDR3 region has the DNA TGTGCCAGCAGTGGACCTGGAGGGTTGAACACCGGGGAGCTGTTTTTT. The full variable domain, completed using reference TRBV2 and TRBJ2-2, is EPEVTQTPSHQVTQMGQEVILRCVPISNHLYFYWYRQILGQKVEFLVSFYNNEISEKSEIFDDQFSVERPDGSNFTLKIRSTKLEDSAMYFCASSGPGGLNTGELFFGEGSRLTVL.

The chain recombines TRBV5-8 with TRBJ1-1; D is ambiguous. This CDR3 has 18 amino acids. Germline assignment: CDR1 SGHTS and CDR2 YDEGEE. The ends were cut back, 4 bases at V and 1 base at J, with 23 bases in the middle. This chain's CDR3 is CASSPRWARAGENTEAFF. Here the CDR3 DNA reads TGTGCCAGCAGCCCCAGATGGGCCAGAGCTGGTGAGAACACTGAAGCTTTCTTT.

This chain links TRBV7-6 with TRBJ2-2; TRBD2 aligns across 13 bases. V was pared by 5 bases and J by 7 bases, with 7 bases of the junction left unmatched. The CDR3 is 16 residues long. In germline, CDR1 is SGHVS, CDR2 FNYEAQ. Written as DNA, the CDR3 is TGTGCCAGCAGCAGAGGACTAGCGGGAGAAATCGGGGAGCTGTTTTTT. It is translated as CASSRGLAGEIGELFF. Combining the CDR3 with reference TRBV7-6 and TRBJ2-2 gives the whole variable domain GAGVSQSPRYKVTKRGQDVALRCDPISGHVSLYWYRQALGQGPEFLTYFNYEAQQDKSGLPNDRFSAERPEGSISTLTIQRTEQRDSAMYRCASSRGLAGEIGELFFGEGSRLTVL.

The chain uses TRBV6-1 and TRBJ2-2; weak D call: TRBD1 (5 bases). V lost 4 bases, J lost 0 bases, and 12 bases lay in between. CDR3 length: 16 amino acids. Looked up from germline, CDR1 is MNHNS and CDR2 is SASEGT. CDR3 nucleotide sequence: TGTGCCAGCAGTGCAAAGGGGCAGACGAACACCGGGGAGCTGTTTTTT. Amino acids: CASSAKGQTNTGELFF.

The chain is built from TRBV28 and TRBJ1-5, with 9 positions matching TRBD1. This CDR3 has 16 residues. V lost 5 bases, J lost 4 bases, and 9 bases stayed unmatched. The germline gives CDR1 MDHEN, CDR2 SYDVKM. In DNA form, the CDR3 reads TGTGCCAGCAGTCGCCACCGGGACAGGGCTAATCAGCCCCAGCATTTT. It yields the protein CASSRHRDRANQPQHF. Filled out from reference TRBV28 and TRBJ1-5, the complete variable domain reads DVKVTQSSRYLVKRTGEKVFLECVQDMDHENMFWYRQDPGLGLRLIYFSYDVKMKEKGDIPEGYSVSREKKERFSLILESASTNQTSMYLCASSRHRDRANQPQHFGDGTRLSIL.

The V gene is TRBV6-1, the J gene TRBJ1-1; D not certain. The CDR3 contains 15 residues. Germline V lookup: CDR1 MNHNS, CDR2 SASEGT. With 0 bases removed from V and 0 bases from J, the gap between germline ends came to 8 bases. The DNA for the CDR3 is TGTGCCAGCAGTGAAGCCCCGACACTGAACACTGAAGCTTTCTTT. It encodes CASSEAPTLNTEAFF.

V usage is TRBV11-3 and J usage is TRBJ2-5; D is unclear. Trimming pared 6 bases from V and 5 bases from J, leaving 7 bases between. CDR1 SGHNT and CDR2 YENEEA come from the germline V gene. This CDR3 has 11 residues. CDR3 DNA sequence: TGTGCCAGCAGTTCTAGGGAGACCCAGTACTTC. Protein sequence: CASSSRETQYF.